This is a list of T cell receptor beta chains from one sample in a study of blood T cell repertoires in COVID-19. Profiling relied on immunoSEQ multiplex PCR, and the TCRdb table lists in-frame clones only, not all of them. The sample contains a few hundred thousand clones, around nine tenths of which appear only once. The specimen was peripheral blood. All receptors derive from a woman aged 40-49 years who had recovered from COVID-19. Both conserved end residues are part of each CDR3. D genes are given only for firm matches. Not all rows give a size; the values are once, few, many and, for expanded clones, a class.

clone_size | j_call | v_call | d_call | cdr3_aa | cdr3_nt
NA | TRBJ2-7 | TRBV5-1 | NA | CASSSLGEQYF | TGCGCCAGCAGCTCCCTCGGGGAGCAGTACTTC
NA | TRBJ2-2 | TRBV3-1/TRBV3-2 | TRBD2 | CASSQDLGGSSSGELFF | TGTGCCAGCAGCCAAGATCTGGGCGGGAGCAGTTCCGGGGAGCTGTTTTTT
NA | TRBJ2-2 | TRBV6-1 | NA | CASSEPHGGELFF | TGTGCCAGCAGTGAACCCCACGGCGGGGAGCTGTTTTTT
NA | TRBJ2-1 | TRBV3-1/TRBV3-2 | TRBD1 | CASSQALGQGARNEQFF | TGTGCCAGCAGCCAAGCACTGGGACAGGGGGCGCGAAATGAGCAGTTCTTC
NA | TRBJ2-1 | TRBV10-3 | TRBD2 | CAISESTTSGSFSYNEQFF | TGTGCCATCAGTGAGTCGACAACTAGCGGGAGTTTCTCCTACAATGAGCAGTTCTTC
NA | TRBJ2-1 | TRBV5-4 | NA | CASSFAADSYNEQFF | TGTGCCAGCAGCTTTGCGGCGGATTCCTACAATGAGCAGTTCTTC
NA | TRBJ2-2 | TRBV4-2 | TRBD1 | CASSDGQALNTGELFF | TGTGCCAGCAGCGACGGACAGGCCTTAAACACCGGGGAGCTGTTTTTT
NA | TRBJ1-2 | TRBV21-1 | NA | CASSKVQGTNYGYTF | TGTGCCAGCAGCAAAGTACAGGGGACTAACTATGGCTACACCTTC
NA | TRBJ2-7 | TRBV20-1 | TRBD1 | CSASVDRTYEQYF | TGCAGTGCTAGTGTGGACAGGACCTACGAGCAGTACTTC
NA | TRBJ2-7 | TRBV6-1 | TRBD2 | CASSNLAGVVEQYF | TGTGCCAGCAGTAATCTAGCGGGAGTGGTCGAGCAGTACTTC
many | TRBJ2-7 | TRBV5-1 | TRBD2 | CASSSRGGTLSYEQYF | TGCGCCAGCAGCTCCCGGGGGGGGACCCTCTCCTACGAGCAGTACTTC
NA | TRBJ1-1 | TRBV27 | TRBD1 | CASSNRQGAGTEAFF | TGTGCCAGCAGTAACCGACAGGGAGCTGGCACTGAAGCTTTCTTT
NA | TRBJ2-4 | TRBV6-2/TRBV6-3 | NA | CASSYSVQASKHREAKNIQYF | TGTGCCAGCAGTTACTCTGTTCAGGCCTCGAAACACCGGGAGGCCAAAAACATTCAGTACTTC
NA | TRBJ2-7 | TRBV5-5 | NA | CASSLNTGLPSGIIYEQYF | TGTGCCAGCAGCTTGAATACCGGACTGCCATCCGGCATTATCTACGAGCAGTACTTC
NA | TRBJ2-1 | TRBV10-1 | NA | CASRTGQGLDEQFF | TGCGCCAGCAGGACGGGACAGGGACTAGATGAGCAGTTCTTC
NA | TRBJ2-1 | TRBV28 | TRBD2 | CASRPPSGRGYEQFF | TGTGCCAGCAGACCTCCTAGCGGGAGAGGCTATGAGCAGTTCTTC
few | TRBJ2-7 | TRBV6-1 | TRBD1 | CASSERAGGSYEQYF | TGTGCCAGCAGTGAGAGGGCAGGGGGCTCCTACGAGCAGTACTTC
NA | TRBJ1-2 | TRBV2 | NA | CASSGADLGYGYTF | TGTGCCAGCAGTGGGGCGGACTTGGGCTATGGCTACACCTTC
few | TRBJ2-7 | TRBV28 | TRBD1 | CASGTGPYEQYF | TGTGCCAGTGGGACAGGCCCCTACGAGCAGTACTTC
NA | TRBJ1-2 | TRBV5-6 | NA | CASSLWQGYGYTF | TGTGCCAGCAGCTTGTGGCAGGGATATGGCTACACCTTC
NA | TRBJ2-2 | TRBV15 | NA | CATSRDEGTGELFF | TGTGCCACCAGCAGAGATGAGGGAACCGGGGAGCTGTTTTTT
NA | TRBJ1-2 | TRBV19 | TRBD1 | CASESGGGYTF | TGTGCCAGTGAGTCAGGGGGTGGCTACACCTTC
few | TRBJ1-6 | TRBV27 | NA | CASSLTGPPYNSPLHF | TGTGCCAGCAGTCTGACGGGTCCCCCCTATAATTCACCCCTCCACTTT
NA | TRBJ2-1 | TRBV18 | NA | CASSPVREEQFF | TGTGCCAGCTCCCCAGTTCGGGAGGAGCAGTTCTTC
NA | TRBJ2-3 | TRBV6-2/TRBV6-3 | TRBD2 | CASSQGLAGATDTQYF | TGTGCCAGCAGCCAAGGACTAGCGGGAGCGACAGATACGCAGTATTTT
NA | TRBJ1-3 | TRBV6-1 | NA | CASSEATGAGNTIYF | TGTGCCAGCAGTGAAGCGACGGGGGCTGGAAACACCATATATTTT
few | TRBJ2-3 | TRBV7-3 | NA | CASSPYVPDTQYF | TGTGCCAGCAGCCCCTACGTGCCAGATACGCAGTATTTT
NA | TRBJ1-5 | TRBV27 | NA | CASSLPWGTGSGRNQPQHF | TGTGCCAGCAGTCTACCCTGGGGTACAGGGTCGGGGCGCAATCAGCCCCAGCATTTT
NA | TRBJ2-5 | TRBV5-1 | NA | CASSLRQPGQETQYF | TGCGCCAGCAGCTTGAGACAGCCAGGACAAGAGACCCAGTACTTC
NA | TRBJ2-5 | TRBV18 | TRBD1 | CASSPTGARETQYF | TGTGCCAGCTCCCCAACAGGGGCCAGGGAGACCCAGTACTTC
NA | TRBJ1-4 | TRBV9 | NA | CASSASWGGTEKLFF | TGTGCCAGCAGCGCCTCCTGGGGAGGGACTGAAAAACTGTTTTTT
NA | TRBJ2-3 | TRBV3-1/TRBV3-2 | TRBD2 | CASSQVVGLAGDTQYF | TGTGCCAGCAGCCAAGTGGTAGGACTAGCGGGAGATACGCAGTATTTT
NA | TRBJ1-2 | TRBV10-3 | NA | CAISEGQLGGYTF | TGTGCCATCAGTGAGGGACAGCTGGGTGGCTACACCTTC
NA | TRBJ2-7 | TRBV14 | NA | CASSQEGVAYEQYF | TGTGCCAGCAGCCAAGAAGGGGTGGCCTACGAGCAGTACTTC
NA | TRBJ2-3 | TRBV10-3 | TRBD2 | CAISGTSGNTDTQYF | TGTGCCATCAGTGGGACTAGCGGTAACACAGATACGCAGTATTTT
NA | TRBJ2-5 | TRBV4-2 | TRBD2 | CASSSGKETQYF | TGTGCCAGCAGCAGCGGGAAAGAGACCCAGTACTTC
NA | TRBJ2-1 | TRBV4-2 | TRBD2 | CASSQGGSGGSSGNEQFF | TGTGCCAGCAGCCAGGGTGGTAGCGGGGGCAGTTCGGGGAATGAGCAGTTCTTC
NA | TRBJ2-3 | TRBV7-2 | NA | CASSSSLVAAIDTQYF | TGTGCCAGCAGCTCCTCCCTGGTAGCGGCTATCGATACGCAGTATTTT
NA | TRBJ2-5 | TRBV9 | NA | CASSVQGGGETQYF | TGTGCCAGCAGCGTACAGGGTGGCGGAGAGACCCAGTACTTC
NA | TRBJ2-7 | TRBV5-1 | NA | CASSLATTTGSYEQYF | TGCGCCAGCAGCTTGGCCACAACAACGGGCTCCTACGAGCAGTACTTC
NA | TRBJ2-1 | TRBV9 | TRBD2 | CASSFGLAGVSAVYEQFF | TGTGCCAGCAGCTTCGGACTAGCGGGAGTTTCCGCGGTCTATGAGCAGTTCTTC
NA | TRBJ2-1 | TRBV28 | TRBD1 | CASSYRQGASYNEQFF | TGTGCCAGCAGTTATAGACAGGGAGCTTCCTACAATGAGCAGTTCTTC
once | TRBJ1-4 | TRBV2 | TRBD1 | CAATGEGEKLFF | TGTGCCGCAACAGGGGAAGGCGAAAAACTGTTTTTT
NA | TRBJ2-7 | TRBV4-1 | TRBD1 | CASSQEDRATSYEQYF | TGCGCCAGCAGCCAAGAGGACAGGGCCACCTCCTACGAGCAGTACTTC
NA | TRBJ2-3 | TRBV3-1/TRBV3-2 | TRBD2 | CASSHRRTSGSGDTQYF | TGTGCCAGCAGCCATCGCCGGACTAGCGGGAGTGGAGATACGCAGTATTTT
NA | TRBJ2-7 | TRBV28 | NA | CASSLGPPYEQYF | TGTGCCAGCAGTTTAGGCCCCCCTTACGAGCAGTACTTC
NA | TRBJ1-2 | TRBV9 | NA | CASSVSGSRSGYTF | TGTGCCAGCAGCGTATCAGGGTCAAGGAGCGGCTACACCTTC
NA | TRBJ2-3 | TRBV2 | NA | CASRFLFGTDTQYF | TGTGCCAGCAGGTTCCTCTTCGGCACAGATACGCAGTATTTT
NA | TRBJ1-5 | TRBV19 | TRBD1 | CASSTQGGLDQPQHF | TGTGCCAGTAGTACACAGGGGGGGTTGGATCAGCCCCAGCATTTT
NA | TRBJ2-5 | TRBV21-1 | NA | CASSRTGGETQYF | TGTGCCAGCAGCAGAACAGGGGGGGAGACCCAGTACTTC
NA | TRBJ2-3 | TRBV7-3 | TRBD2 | CASSRAGYTDTQYF | TGTGCCAGCAGTAGAGCGGGATACACAGATACGCAGTATTTT
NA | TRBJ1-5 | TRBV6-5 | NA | CASTGGGGQKPQHF | TGTGCCAGCACTGGTGGGGGCGGTCAAAAACCCCAGCATTTT
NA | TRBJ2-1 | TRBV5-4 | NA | CASSLPSAYNEQFF | TGTGCCAGCAGCCTGCCATCGGCCTACAATGAGCAGTTCTTC